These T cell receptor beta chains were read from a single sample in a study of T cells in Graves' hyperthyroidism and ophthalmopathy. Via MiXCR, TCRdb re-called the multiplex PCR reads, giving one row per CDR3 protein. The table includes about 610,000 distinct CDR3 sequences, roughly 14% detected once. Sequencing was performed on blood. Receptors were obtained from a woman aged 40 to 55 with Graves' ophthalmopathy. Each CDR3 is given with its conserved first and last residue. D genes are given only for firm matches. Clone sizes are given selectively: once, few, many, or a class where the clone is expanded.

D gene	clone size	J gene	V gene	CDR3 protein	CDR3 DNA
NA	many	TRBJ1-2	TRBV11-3	CASSSRLGGYTF	TGTGCCAGCAGCTCCCGGCTCGGTGGCTACACCTTC
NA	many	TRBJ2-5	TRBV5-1	CASSLLAGNQETQYF	TGCGCCAGCAGCTTGTTGGCGGGGAACCAAGAGACCCAGTACTTC
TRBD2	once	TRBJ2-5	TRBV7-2	CASNWGGPGQETQYF	TGTGCCAGCAACTGGGGAGGGCCGGGGCAAGAGACCCAGTACTTC
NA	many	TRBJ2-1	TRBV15	CATSRELLVF	TGTGCCACCAGCAGAGAACTACTCGTCTTC
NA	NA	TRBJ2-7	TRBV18	CASSPQQDEQYF	TGTGCCAGCTCGCCTCAACAGGACGAGCAGTACTTC
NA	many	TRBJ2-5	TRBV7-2	CASSWQAIEEETQYF	TGTGCCAGCAGCTGGCAAGCGATTGAAGAAGAGACCCAGTACTTC
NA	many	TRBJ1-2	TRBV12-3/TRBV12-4	CASRRGGTLNYGYTF	TGTGCCAGCCGTAGGGGGGGTACGTTAAACTATGGCTACACCTTC
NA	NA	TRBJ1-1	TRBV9	CASSVVGSNTEAFF	TGTGCCAGCAGCGTAGTGGGGTCGAACACTGAAGCTTTCTTT
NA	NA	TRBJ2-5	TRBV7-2	CASSFLTLETQYF	TGTGCCAGCAGCTTCCTCACCCTGGAGACCCAGTACTTC
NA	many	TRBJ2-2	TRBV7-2	CASSRYVSYTGELFF	TGTGCCAGCAGCCGATATGTCAGCTACACCGGGGAGCTGTTTTTT
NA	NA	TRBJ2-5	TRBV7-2	CASSNLAGETQYF	TGTGCCAGCTCCAACCTAGCCGGGGAGACCCAGTACTTC
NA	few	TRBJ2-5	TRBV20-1	CSARDHETQYF	TGCAGTGCTAGAGATCACGAGACCCAGTACTTC
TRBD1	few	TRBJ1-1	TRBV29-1	CSAGTGDLGTEAFF	TGCAGCGCCGGGACAGGGGATTTGGGTACTGAAGCTTTCTTT
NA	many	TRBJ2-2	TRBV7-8	CASSLVATGAGELFF	TGTGCCAGCAGCTTAGTGGCAACGGGAGCCGGGGAGCTGTTTTTT
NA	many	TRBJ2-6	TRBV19	CASSMGSGANVLTF	TGTGCCAGTAGTATGGGATCCGGGGCCAACGTCCTGACTTTC
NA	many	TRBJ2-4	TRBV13	CASSLGRTLSIQYF	TGTGCCAGCAGCTTAGGCCGGACCCTTAGCATTCAGTACTTC
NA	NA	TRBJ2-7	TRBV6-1	CASQPRDTPYEQYF	TGTGCCAGCCAACCCCGGGACACCCCATACGAGCAGTACTTC
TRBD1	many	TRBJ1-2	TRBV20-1	CSARDSGQGGYGYTF	TGCAGTGCTAGAGATTCGGGACAGGGAGGGTATGGCTACACCTTC
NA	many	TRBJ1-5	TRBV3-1	CASSPDFGSSGQPQHF	TGTGCCAGCAGCCCCGACTTCGGAAGCTCGGGGCAGCCCCAGCATTTT
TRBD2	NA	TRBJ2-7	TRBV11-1	CASSLGLADVYEQYF	TGTGCCAGCAGCTTGGGACTAGCTGACGTCTACGAGCAGTACTTC
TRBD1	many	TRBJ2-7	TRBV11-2	CASSPYSGQGSYEQYF	TGTGCCAGCAGTCCCTATTCGGGACAGGGATCCTACGAGCAGTACTTC
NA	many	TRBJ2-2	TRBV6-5	CASGYSTGFGELFF	TGTGCCAGCGGTTACAGCACCGGTTTCGGGGAGCTGTTTTTT
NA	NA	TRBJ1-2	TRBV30	CASAGDPGFYGYTF	TGTGCCAGCGCCGGGGATCCGGGTTTCTATGGCTACACCTTC
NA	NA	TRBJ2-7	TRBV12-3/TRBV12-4	CASSFRALGEQYF	TGTGCCAGCAGTTTCCGGGCCTTGGGCGAGCAGTACTTC
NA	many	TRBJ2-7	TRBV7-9	CASSHPSTGKQYF	TGTGCCAGCAGCCACCCCTCTACAGGGAAGCAGTACTTC
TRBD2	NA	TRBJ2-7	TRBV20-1	CSARARSLAEPYEQYF	TGCAGTGCTAGAGCCCGGTCACTAGCGGAACCCTACGAGCAGTACTTC
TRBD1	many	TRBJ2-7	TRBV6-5	CASSYDRGYEQYF	TGTGCCAGCAGTTATGACAGGGGCTACGAGCAGTACTTC
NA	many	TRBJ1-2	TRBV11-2	CASGGSRGLYGYTF	TGTGCCAGCGGTGGCAGCCGGGGGTTGTATGGCTACACCTTC
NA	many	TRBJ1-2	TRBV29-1	CSGARGDGYTF	TGCAGCGGGGCGCGGGGGGATGGCTACACCTTC
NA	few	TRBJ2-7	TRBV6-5	CASSYATGTAYEQYF	TGTGCCAGCAGTTATGCGACAGGTACAGCCTACGAGCAGTACTTC
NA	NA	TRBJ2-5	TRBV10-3	CAISGSPREAQETQYF	TGTGCCATCAGTGGGTCCCCTAGGGAAGCCCAAGAGACCCAGTACTTC
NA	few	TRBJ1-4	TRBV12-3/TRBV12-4	CASTTFGEKLFF	TGTGCCAGCACTACTTTTGGGGAGAAACTGTTTTTT
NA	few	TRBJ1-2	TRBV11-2	CASSTRGNYGYTF	TGTGCCAGCAGTACCCGGGGGAACTATGGCTACACCTTC
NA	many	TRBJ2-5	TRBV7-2	CATTPWGRGYQETQYF	TGTGCCACCACCCCCTGGGGGAGGGGGTACCAAGAGACCCAGTACTTC
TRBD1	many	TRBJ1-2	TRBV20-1	CSASYRDSVISF	TGCAGTGCTAGTTACCGGGACAGCGTGATTTCCTTC
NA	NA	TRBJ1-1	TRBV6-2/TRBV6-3	CASSYSTFRANTEAFF	TGTGCCAGCAGTTACTCGACCTTCAGGGCGAACACTGAAGCTTTCTTT
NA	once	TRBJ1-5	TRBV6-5	CASSFRSGQTNQPQHF	TGTGCCAGCAGTTTTAGGTCTGGGCAGACAAATCAGCCCCAGCATTTT
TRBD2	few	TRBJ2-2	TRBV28	CASLGLVNTGELFF	TGTGCCAGCCTGGGACTAGTGAACACCGGGGAGCTGTTTTTT
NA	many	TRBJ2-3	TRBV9	CASSHGTDTQYF	TGTGCCAGCAGCCATGGTACAGATACGCAGTATTTT
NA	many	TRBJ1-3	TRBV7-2	CASSPRLNSGNTIYF	TGTGCCAGCAGCCCAAGACTAAACTCTGGAAACACCATATATTTT
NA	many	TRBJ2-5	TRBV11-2	CASSLTRDPRETQYF	TGTGCCAGCAGCTTAACGCGGGACCCTAGGGAGACCCAGTACTTC
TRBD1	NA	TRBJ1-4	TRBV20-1	CSAEPGQSNEKLFF	TGCAGTGCGGAACCGGGACAGTCTAATGAAAAACTGTTTTTT
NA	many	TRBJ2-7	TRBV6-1	CASSAPTEKDEQYF	TGTGCCAGCAGTGCTCCTACAGAAAAGGACGAGCAGTACTTC
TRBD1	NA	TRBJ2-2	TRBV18	CASRPGQGHTGELFF	TGTGCCAGTCGCCCGGGACAGGGGCACACCGGGGAGCTGTTTTTT
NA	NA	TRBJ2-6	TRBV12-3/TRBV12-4	CASSPPGTRISGANVLTF	TGTGCCAGCAGTCCGCCCGGGACACGGATCTCTGGGGCCAACGTCCTGACTTTC